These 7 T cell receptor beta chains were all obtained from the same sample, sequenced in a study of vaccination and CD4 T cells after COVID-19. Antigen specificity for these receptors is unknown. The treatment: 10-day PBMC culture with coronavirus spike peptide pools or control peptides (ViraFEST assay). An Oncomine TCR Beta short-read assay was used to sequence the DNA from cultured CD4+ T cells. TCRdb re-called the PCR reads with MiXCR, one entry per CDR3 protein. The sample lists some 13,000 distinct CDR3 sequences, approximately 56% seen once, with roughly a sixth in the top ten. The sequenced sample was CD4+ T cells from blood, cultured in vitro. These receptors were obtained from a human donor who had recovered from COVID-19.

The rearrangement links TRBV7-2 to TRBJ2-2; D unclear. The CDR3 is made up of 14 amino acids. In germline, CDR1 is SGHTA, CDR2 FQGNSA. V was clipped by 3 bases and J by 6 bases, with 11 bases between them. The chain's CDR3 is CASSFSPLAGELFF. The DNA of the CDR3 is TGTGCCAGCAGCTTCTCTCCTTTGGCCGGGGAGCTGTTTTTT.

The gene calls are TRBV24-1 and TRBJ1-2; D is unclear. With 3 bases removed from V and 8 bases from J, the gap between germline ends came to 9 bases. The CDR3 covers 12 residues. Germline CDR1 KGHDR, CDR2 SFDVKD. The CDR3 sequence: CATSDDEDGYTF. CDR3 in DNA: TGTGCCACCAGTGATGACGAGGACGGCTACACCTTC.

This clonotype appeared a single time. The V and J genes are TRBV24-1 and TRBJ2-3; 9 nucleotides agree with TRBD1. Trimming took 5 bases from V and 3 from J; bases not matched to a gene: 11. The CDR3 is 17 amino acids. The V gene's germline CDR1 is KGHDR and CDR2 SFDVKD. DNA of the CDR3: TGTGCCACCAGTGGTGAGGGGACAGGGAAACGAACAGATACGCAGTATTTT. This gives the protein CATSGEGTGKRTDTQYF.

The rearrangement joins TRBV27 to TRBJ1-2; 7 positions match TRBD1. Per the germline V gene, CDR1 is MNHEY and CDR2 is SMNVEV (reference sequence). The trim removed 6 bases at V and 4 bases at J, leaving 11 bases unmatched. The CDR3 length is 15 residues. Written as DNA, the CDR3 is TGTGCCAGCAGGGCAAGACAGGGTGCTCGCTATGGCTACACCTTC. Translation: CASRARQGARYGYTF.

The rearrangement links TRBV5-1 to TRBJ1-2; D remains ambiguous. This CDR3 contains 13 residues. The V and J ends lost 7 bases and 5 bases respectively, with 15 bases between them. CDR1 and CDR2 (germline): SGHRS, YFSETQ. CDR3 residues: CASRVPEVYGYTF. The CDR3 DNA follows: TGCGCCAGCCGGGTCCCGGAGGTTTATGGCTACACCTTC.

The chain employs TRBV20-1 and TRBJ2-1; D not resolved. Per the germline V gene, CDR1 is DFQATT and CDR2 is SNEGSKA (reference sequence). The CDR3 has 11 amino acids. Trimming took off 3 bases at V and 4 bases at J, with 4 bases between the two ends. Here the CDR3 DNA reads TGCAGTGCTAGTGGTTACAATGAGCAGTTCTTC. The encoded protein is CSASGYNEQFF.

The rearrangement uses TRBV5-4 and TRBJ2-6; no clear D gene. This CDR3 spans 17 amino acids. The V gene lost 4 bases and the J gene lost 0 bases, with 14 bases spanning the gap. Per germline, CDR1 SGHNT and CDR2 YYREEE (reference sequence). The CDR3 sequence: CASSLMHGPSGANVLTF. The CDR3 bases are TGTGCCAGCAGCCTTATGCACGGTCCCTCTGGGGCCAACGTCCTGACTTTC.